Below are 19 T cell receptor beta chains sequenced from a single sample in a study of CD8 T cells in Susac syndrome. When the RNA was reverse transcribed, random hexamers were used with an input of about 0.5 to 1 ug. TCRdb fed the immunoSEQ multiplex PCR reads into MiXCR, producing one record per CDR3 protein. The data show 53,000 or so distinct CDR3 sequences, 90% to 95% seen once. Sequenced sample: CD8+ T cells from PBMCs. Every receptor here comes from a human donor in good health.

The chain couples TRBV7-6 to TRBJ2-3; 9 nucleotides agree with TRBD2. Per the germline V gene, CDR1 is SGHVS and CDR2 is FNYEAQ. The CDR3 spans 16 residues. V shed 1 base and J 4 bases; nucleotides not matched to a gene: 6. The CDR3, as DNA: TGTGCCAGCAGCTTAGGGGCTAGCGGGATCCCAGATACGCAGTATTTT. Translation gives CASSLGASGIPDTQYF.

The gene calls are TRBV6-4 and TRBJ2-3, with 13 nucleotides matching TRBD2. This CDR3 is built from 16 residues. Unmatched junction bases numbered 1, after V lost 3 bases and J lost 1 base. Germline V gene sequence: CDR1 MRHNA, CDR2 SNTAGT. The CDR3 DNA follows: TGTGCCAGCAGTGAAACTAGCGGGAGGGGCACAGATACGCAGTATTTT. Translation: CASSETSGRGTDTQYF.

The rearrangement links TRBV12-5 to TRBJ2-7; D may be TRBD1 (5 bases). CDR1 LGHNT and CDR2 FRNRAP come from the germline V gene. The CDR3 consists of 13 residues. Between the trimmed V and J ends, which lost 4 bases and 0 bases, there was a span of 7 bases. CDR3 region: CASGYRTSYEQYF. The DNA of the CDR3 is TGTGCTAGTGGTTACAGGACCTCCTACGAGCAGTACTTC.

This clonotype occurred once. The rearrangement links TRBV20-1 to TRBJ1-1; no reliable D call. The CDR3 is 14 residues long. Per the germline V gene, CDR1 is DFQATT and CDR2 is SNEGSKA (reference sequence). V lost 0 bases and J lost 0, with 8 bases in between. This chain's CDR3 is CSARDVQLNTEAFF. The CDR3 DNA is TGCAGTGCTAGAGATGTGCAGCTGAACACTGAAGCTTTCTTT.

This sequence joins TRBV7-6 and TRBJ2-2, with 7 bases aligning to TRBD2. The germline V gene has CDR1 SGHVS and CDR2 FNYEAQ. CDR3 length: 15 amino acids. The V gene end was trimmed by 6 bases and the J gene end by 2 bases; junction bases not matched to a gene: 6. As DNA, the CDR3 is TGTGCCAGCAGTTTCAGCGGGGCTAACACCGGGGAGCTGTTTTTT. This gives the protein CASSFSGANTGELFF. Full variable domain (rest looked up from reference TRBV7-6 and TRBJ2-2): GAGVSQSPRYKVTKRGQDVALRCDPISGHVSLYWYRQALGQGPEFLTYFNYEAQQDKSGLPNDRFSAERPEGSISTLTIQRTEQRDSAMYRCASSFSGANTGELFFGEGSRLTVL.

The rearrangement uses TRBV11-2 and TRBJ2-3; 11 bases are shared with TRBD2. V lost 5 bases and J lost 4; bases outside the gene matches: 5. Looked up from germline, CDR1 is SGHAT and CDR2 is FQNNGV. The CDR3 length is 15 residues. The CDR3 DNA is TGTGCCAGCAGCACTAGCGGGAGTTGGGCAGATACGCAGTATTTT. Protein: CASSTSGSWADTQYF.

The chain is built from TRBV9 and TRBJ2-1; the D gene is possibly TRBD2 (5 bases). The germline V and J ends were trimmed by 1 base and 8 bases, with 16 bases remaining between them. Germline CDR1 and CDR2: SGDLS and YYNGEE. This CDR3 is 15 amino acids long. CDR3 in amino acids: CASSVTPELVDEQFF. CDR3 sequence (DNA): TGTGCCAGCAGCGTAACCCCAGAACTAGTGGATGAGCAGTTCTTC.

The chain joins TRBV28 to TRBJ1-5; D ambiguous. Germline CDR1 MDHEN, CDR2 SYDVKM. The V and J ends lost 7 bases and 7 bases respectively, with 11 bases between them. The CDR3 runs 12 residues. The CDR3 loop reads CASNRIGQPQHF. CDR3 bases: TGTGCCAGCAATAGGATCGGACAGCCCCAGCATTTT.

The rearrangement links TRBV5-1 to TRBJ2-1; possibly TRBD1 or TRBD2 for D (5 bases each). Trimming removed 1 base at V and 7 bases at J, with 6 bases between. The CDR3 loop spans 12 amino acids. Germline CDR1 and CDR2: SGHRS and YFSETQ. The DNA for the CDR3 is TGCGCCAGCAGCTTGTGGGGGAATGAGCAGTTCTTC. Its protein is CASSLWGNEQFF.

The CDR3, as DNA: TGCGCCAGCAGCCAGGACAGGGGGAACACTGAAGCTTTCTTT. This encodes CASSQDRGNTEAFF. The chain carries TRBV4-1 and TRBJ1-1; 9 bases map to TRBD1. V gave up 3 bases and J gave up 1 base; unmatched junction bases: 0. Germline V gene sequence: CDR1 MGHRA, CDR2 YSYEKL. The CDR3 is 14 residues long.

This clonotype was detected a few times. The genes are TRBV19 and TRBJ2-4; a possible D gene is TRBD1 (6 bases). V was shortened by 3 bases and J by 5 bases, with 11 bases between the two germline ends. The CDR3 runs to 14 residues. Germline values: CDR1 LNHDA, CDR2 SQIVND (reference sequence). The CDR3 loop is CASSILQGENIQYF. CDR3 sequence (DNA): TGTGCCAGTAGTATTCTACAGGGTGAAAACATTCAGTACTTC. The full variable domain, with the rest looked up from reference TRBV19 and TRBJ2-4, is DGGITQSPKYLFRKEGQNVTLSCEQNLNHDAMYWYRQDPGQGLRLIYYSQIVNDFQKGDIAEGYSVSREKKESFPLTVTSAQKNPTAFYLCASSILQGENIQYFGAGTRLSVL.

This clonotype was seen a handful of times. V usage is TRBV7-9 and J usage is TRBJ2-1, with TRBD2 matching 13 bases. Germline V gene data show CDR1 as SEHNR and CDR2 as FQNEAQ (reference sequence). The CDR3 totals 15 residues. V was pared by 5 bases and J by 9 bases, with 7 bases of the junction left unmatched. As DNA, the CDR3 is TGTGCCAGCAGCCTACTAGCGGGAGGGCTTGGTGAGCAGTTCTTC. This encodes CASSLLAGGLGEQFF.

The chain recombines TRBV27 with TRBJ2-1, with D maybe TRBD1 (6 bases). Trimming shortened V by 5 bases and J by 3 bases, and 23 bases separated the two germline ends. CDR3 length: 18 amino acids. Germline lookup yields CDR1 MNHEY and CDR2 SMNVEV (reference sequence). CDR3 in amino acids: CASSADRPANLVYNEQFF. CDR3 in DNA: TGTGCCAGCAGTGCCGACAGGCCTGCCAATCTGGTCTACAATGAGCAGTTCTTC.

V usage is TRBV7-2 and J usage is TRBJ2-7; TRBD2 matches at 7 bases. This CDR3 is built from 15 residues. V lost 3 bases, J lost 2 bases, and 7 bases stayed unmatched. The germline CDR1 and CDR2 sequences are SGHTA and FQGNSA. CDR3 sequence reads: CASSLTTSVAYEQYF. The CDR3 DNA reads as TGTGCCAGCAGCTTGACTACTAGCGTAGCCTACGAGCAGTACTTC.

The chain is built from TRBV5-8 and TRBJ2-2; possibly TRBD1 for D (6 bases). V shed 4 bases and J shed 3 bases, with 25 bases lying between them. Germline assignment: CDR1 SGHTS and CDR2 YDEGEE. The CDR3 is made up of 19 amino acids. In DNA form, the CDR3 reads TGTGCCAGCAGCCCCCGAAGGGGGTCGACGAACCTCCACACCGGGGAGCTGTTTTTT. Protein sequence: CASSPRRGSTNLHTGELFF.

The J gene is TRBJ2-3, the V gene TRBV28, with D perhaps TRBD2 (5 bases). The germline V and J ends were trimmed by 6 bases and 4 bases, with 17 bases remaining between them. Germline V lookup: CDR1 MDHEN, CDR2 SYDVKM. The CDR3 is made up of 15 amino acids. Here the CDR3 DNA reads TGTGCCAGCAGCGGCTTGAGCGGTCGGTCAGATACGCAGTATTTT. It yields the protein CASSGLSGRSDTQYF. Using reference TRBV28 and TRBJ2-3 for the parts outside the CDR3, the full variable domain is DVKVTQSSRYLVKRTGEKVFLECVQDMDHENMFWYRQDPGLGLRLIYFSYDVKMKEKGDIPEGYSVSREKKERFSLILESASTNQTSMYLCASSGLSGRSDTQYFGPGTRLTVL.

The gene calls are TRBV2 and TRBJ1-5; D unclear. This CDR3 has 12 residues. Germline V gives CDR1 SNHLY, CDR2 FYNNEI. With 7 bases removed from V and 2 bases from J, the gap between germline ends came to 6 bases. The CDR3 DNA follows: TGTGCCAGCAACCGGGGCAATCAGCCCCAGCATTTT. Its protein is CASNRGNQPQHF.

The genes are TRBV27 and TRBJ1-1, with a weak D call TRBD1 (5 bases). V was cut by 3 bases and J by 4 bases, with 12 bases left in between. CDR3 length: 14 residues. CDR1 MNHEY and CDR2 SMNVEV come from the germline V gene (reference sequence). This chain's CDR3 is CASSLGRVATEAFF. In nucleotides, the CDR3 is TGTGCCAGCAGTTTGGGCAGGGTTGCCACTGAAGCTTTCTTT.

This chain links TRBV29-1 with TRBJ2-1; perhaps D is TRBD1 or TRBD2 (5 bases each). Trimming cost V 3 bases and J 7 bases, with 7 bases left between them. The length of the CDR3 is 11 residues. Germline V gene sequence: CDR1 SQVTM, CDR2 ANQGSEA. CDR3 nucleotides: TGCAGCGTTGACTGGGGGAATGAGCAGTTCTTC. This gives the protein CSVDWGNEQFF.